This T cell receptor (beta chain) was found in a study of shared clonotypes between healthy human individuals. Germline CDR1 MNHEY, CDR2 SVGAGI. This CDR3 is 14 amino acids long. V was shortened by 11 bases and J by 6 bases, with 19 bases between the two germline ends. The method was immunoSEQ multiplex PCR; TCRdb's version includes in-frame clones alone and lacks a portion of them. The sample has 2 million to 2.5 million clones, 85% to 95% seen once; the top ten hold around 0.38%. This TCR came from a man aged 18 to 30 in good health. Some clones in this sample may be carry-over from other donors' samples. The V call is TRBV6-5, the J call TRBJ2-2, with D tentatively TRBD1 or TRBD2 (5 bases each). The sample taken for sequencing was naive CD4+ T cells from PBMCs. As to subset: CD45RA+ positively selected. DNA for the CDR3: TGTGCCGTGGGGCTGGGGGTCTACCCCGGGGAGCTGTTTTTT. Amino acids: CAVGLGVYPGELFF.